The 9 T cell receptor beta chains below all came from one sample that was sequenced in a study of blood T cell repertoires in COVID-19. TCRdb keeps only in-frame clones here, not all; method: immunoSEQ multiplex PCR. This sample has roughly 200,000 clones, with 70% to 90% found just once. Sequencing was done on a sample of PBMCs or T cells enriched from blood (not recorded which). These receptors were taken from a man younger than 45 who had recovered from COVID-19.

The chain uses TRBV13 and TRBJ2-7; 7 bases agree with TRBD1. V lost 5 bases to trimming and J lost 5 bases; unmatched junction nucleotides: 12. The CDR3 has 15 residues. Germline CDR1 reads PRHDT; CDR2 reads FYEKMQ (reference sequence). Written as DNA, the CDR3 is TGTGCCAGCAGCCTCCATAGACAAGGGGGCAACGAGCAGTACTTC. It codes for CASSLHRQGGNEQYF.

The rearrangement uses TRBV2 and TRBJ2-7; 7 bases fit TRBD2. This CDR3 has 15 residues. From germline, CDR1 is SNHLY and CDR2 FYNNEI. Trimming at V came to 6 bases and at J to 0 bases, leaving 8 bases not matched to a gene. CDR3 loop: CASSPGTKSSYEQYF. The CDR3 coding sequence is TGTGCCAGCAGCCCCGGGACTAAGAGCTCCTACGAGCAGTACTTC.

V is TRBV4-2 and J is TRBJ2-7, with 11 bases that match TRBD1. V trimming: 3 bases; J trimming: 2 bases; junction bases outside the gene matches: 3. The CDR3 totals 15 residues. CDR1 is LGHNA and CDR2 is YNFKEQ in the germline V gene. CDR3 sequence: CASSQPGQGAYEQYF. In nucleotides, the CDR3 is TGTGCCAGCAGCCAGCCGGGACAGGGGGCCTACGAGCAGTACTTC.

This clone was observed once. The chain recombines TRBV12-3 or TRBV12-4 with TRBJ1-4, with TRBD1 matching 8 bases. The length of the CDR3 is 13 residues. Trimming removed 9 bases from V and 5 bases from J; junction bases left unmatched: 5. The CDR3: CASKGQANEKLFF. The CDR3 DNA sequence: TGTGCCAGTAAGGGACAGGCGAATGAAAAACTGTTTTTT.

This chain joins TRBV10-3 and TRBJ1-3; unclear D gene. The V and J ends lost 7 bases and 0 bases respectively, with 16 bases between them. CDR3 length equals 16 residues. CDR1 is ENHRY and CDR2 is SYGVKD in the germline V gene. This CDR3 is CAITKDGSDSGNTIYF. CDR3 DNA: TGTGCCATCACTAAAGACGGGTCGGACTCTGGAAACACCATATATTTT.

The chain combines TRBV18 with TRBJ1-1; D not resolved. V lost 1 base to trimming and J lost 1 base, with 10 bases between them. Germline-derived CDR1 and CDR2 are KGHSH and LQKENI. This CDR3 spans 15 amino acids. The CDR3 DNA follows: TGTGCCAGCTCACCACGGGAGGCACCGAACACTGAAGCTTTCTTT. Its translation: CASSPREAPNTEAFF. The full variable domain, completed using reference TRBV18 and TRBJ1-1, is NAGVMQNPRHLVRRRGQEARLRCSPMKGHSHVYWYRQLPEEGLKFMVYLQKENIIDESGMPKERFSAEFPKEGPSILRIQQVVRGDSAAYFCASSPREAPNTEAFFGQGTRLTVV.

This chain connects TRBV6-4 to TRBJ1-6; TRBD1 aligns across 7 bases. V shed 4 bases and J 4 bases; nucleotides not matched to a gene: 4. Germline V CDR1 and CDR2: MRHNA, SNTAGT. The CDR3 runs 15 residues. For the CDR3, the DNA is TGTGCCAGCAGTGCCCAGGGACAGTATAATTCACCCCTCCACTTT. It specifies CASSAQGQYNSPLHF.

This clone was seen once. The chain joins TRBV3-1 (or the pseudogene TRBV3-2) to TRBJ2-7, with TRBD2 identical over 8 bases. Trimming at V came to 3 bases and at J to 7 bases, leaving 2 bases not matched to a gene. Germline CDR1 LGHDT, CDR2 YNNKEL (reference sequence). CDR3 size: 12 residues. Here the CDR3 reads CASSHRLAEQYF. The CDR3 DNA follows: TGTGCCAGCAGCCACCGACTAGCGGAGCAGTACTTC.

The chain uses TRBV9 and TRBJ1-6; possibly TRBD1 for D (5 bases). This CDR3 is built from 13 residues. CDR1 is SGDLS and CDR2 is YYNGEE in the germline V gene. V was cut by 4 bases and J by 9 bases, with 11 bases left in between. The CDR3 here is CASSTQERSPLHF. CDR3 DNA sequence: TGTGCCAGCAGCACACAGGAGCGTTCACCCCTCCACTTT.